This entry lists 26 T cell receptor beta chains sequenced from one sample in a study of blood T cell repertoires in COVID-19. Generated by immunoSEQ multiplex PCR, the TCRdb table keeps only in-frame clones and is missing some. The repertoire consists of 300,000 to 500,000 clones, with around 87% occurring once and the leading ten covering 0.97%. The sequenced material came from PBMCs or T cells enriched from blood (not recorded which). These receptors all come from a woman aged 25 to 39 with acute COVID-19.

CDR3 protein: CASSAGTSSYNEQFF. The CDR3 DNA follows: TGTGCCAGCAGCGCCGGGACTAGCTCCTACAATGAGCAGTTCTTC. This sequence joins TRBV7-3 and TRBJ2-1, with TRBD2 matching over 8 bases. The CDR3 runs to 15 residues. Germline CDR1 reads SGHTA; CDR2 reads FQGTGA. V shed 5 bases, J shed 0 bases, and the junction held 3 bases outside the gene matches.

The V call is TRBV11-3, the J call TRBJ2-2; D is possibly TRBD2 (5 bases). Trimming stripped 3 bases from V and 1 base from J, with 9 bases between. The germline V gene encodes CDR1 SGHNT and CDR2 YENEEA. This CDR3 comprises 15 residues. CDR3 protein: CASSFFGVNTGELFF. Written as DNA, the CDR3 is TGTGCCAGCAGCTTCTTCGGGGTGAACACCGGGGAGCTGTTTTTT.

The CDR3 DNA follows: TGTGCCAGCAGTTACTCAAGTCAGGGGAATCAGCCCCAGCATTTT. Translation gives CASSYSSQGNQPQHF. The chain combines TRBV6-6 with TRBJ1-5; D may be TRBD1 (6 bases). The CDR3 contains 15 residues. The germline gives CDR1 MNHNY, CDR2 SVGAGI (reference sequence). Between the trimmed V and J ends, which lost 0 bases and 4 bases, there was a span of 10 bases.

This clone has only a few counts. This sequence joins TRBV9 and TRBJ2-1; D remains ambiguous. Germline V gene data show CDR1 as SGDLS and CDR2 as YYNGEE. CDR3 length equals 14 residues. V lost 3 bases and J lost 10, with 17 bases in between. CDR3 sequence: CASSASGLVGEQFF. Here the CDR3 DNA reads TGTGCCAGCAGCGCTTCCGGTCTCGTCGGGGAGCAGTTCTTC.

The chain is built from TRBV30 and TRBJ1-6; D remains ambiguous. The V gene lost 2 bases and the J gene lost 11 bases, with 13 bases spanning the gap. The CDR3 covers 13 residues. Germline V gene sequence: CDR1 GTSNPN, CDR2 SVGIG (reference sequence). The CDR3 protein is CAWSLVQQAPLHF. CDR3 DNA: TGTGCCTGGAGTTTAGTACAGCAAGCACCCCTCCACTTT. Filled out from reference TRBV30 and TRBJ1-6, the complete variable domain reads SQTIHQWPATLVQPVGSPLSLECTVEGTSNPNLYWYRQAAGRGLQLLFYSVGIGQISSEVPQNLSASRPQDRQFILSSKKLLLSDSGFYLCAWSLVQQAPLHFGNGTRLTVT.

The rearrangement uses TRBV15 and TRBJ1-5; D perhaps matches TRBD1 (5 bases). The germline V and J ends were trimmed by 0 bases and 11 bases, with 20 bases remaining between them. The CDR3 consists of 16 residues. Germline V lookup: CDR1 LNHNV, CDR2 YYDKDF (reference sequence). CDR3 sequence reads: CATSRDVQGGSSAQHF. The CDR3, as DNA: TGTGCCACCAGCAGAGACGTGCAGGGTGGCAGCTCGGCCCAGCATTTT.

The chain employs TRBV21-1 and TRBJ1-2; no DNA check was done on the table's D call, TRBD1. TRBV21-1 is a documented pseudogene. The CDR3 consists of 14 residues. The CDR3, as DNA: TGTGCCAGCAGCAAAGCGACAGGGGTTCATGGCTACACCTTC. It translates to CASSKATGVHGYTF.

V gene TRBV28 combines with J gene TRBJ1-2, with D perhaps matching TRBD1 (5 bases). Germline V CDR1 and CDR2: MDHEN, SYDVKM. The V end was cut by 2 bases, the J end by 7 bases, with 14 bases between. The CDR3 sequence is 14 residues long. The CDR3: CASSLQAGIIGYTF. DNA of the CDR3: TGTGCCAGCAGTTTACAGGCAGGGATCATTGGCTACACCTTC.

The rearrangement uses TRBV5-1 and TRBJ1-1; perhaps TRBD1 as D (5 bases). CDR3 length: 15 residues. Trimming stripped 2 bases from V and 5 bases from J, with 16 bases between. Germline V lookup: CDR1 SGHRS, CDR2 YFSETQ. The CDR3 DNA follows: TGCGCCAGCAGCTTAAGGACGGGCGGGGCGACTGAAGCTTTCTTT. Amino acid sequence: CASSLRTGGATEAFF.

In this sample, this clone turned up a few times. The chain is built from TRBV3-1 (or the pseudogene TRBV3-2) and TRBJ1-1; a weak D match, TRBD1 (5 bases). This CDR3 is built from 14 residues. The V and J ends lost 5 bases and 0 bases respectively, with 10 bases between them. Germline CDR1 is LGHDT and CDR2 is YNNKEL (reference sequence). The DNA for the CDR3 is TGTGCCAGCAGCTACCCAGGGCTGAACACTGAAGCTTTCTTT. Its translation is CASSYPGLNTEAFF.

The gene calls are TRBV7-9 and TRBJ1-2; D may be TRBD1 (6 bases). Trimming shortened V by 5 bases and J by 4 bases, and 17 bases separated the two germline ends. Germline CDR1 SEHNR, CDR2 FQNEAQ (reference sequence). The CDR3 has 15 amino acids. The CDR3 sequence is CASSPGTLLRYGYTF. The CDR3 DNA follows: TGTGCCAGCAGCCCTGGGACATTGCTTCGCTATGGCTACACCTTC.

The chain combines TRBV7-9 with TRBJ2-1, with D maybe TRBD1 (6 bases). This CDR3 is 15 amino acids long. V lost 8 bases to trimming and J lost 7 bases, with 21 bases between them. The germline CDR1 and CDR2 sequences are SEHNR and FQNEAQ (reference sequence). CDR3 protein: CASPTGGGLWNEQFF. The CDR3 region has the DNA TGTGCCAGCCCAACGGGTGGGGGCCTCTGGAATGAGCAGTTCTTC.

The chain carries TRBV7-6 and TRBJ2-1; 9 bases map to TRBD2. Germline CDR1 SGHVS, CDR2 FNYEAQ. Trimming at V came to 3 bases and at J to 2 bases, leaving 2 bases not matched to a gene. The CDR3 is made up of 15 amino acids. CDR3 nucleotide sequence: TGTGCCAGCAGCTTGCGGGGGGGAACCTACAATGAGCAGTTCTTC. This gives the protein CASSLRGGTYNEQFF.

As for this clone: The same CDR3 also results from other DNA sequences found in this sample. The V call is TRBV5-1, the J call TRBJ2-7, with 7 bases identical to TRBD1. The CDR3 is 14 residues long. Looked up from germline, CDR1 is SGHRS and CDR2 is YFSETQ. V lost 0 bases and J lost 3; bases outside the gene matches: 3. The CDR3 DNA reads as TGCGCCAGCAGCTTGGGACAGGGTGTCTACGAGCAGTACTTC. It is translated as CASSLGQGVYEQYF.

This clone is a singleton in its sample. The rearrangement joins TRBV19 to TRBJ1-1; D remains ambiguous. With 4 bases removed from V and 0 bases from J, the gap between germline ends came to 12 bases. CDR1 is LNHDA and CDR2 is SQIVND in the germline V gene (reference sequence). CDR3 length equals 15 residues. CDR3: CASSTFGRVNTEAFF. In DNA form, the CDR3 reads TGTGCCAGTAGTACATTTGGGCGAGTGAACACTGAAGCTTTCTTT.

The genes are TRBV27 and TRBJ2-3; 10 positions agree with TRBD2. Germline V gene lookup returns CDR1 MNHEY and CDR2 SMNVEV (reference sequence). This CDR3 contains 16 residues. Unmatched junction bases numbered 11, after V lost 5 bases and J lost 6 bases. The CDR3 sequence is CASSRLLAGATDTQYF. The CDR3 bases are TGTGCCAGCAGTAGGCTTCTAGCGGGGGCTACGGATACGCAGTATTTT.

The J gene is TRBJ2-7, the V gene TRBV7-9; a possible D gene is TRBD2 (6 bases). The CDR3 has 12 amino acids. Germline values: CDR1 SEHNR, CDR2 FQNEAQ (reference sequence). Trimming took off 7 bases at V and 3 bases at J, with 10 bases between the two ends. The CDR3 nucleotides are TGTGCCAGCACCTCGGGGGTCTACGAGCAGTACTTC. Translation gives CASTSGVYEQYF.

V is TRBV18 and J is TRBJ2-1; TRBD1 aligns across 7 bases. There are 15 residues in the CDR3. Germline trimming cut 4 bases from V and 0 bases from J; bases unmatched to any gene: 3. Germline V CDR1 and CDR2: KGHSH, LQKENI. The CDR3 sequence: CASSRAGGSYNEQFF. In nucleotides, the CDR3 is TGTGCCAGCTCACGTGCAGGGGGCTCCTACAATGAGCAGTTCTTC. Full variable domain (missing parts from reference TRBV18 and TRBJ2-1): NAGVMQNPRHLVRRRGQEARLRCSPMKGHSHVYWYRQLPEEGLKFMVYLQKENIIDESGMPKERFSAEFPKEGPSILRIQQVVRGDSAAYFCASSRAGGSYNEQFFGPGTRLTVL.

The V and J genes are TRBV6-5 and TRBJ1-2; 7 bases match TRBD1. J lost 8 bases, V lost 7 bases, and 7 bases had no gene match. The V gene's germline CDR1 is MNHEY and CDR2 SVGAGI. The length of the CDR3 is 12 residues. CDR3: CASTWPGGGYTF. For the CDR3, the DNA is TGTGCCAGCACTTGGCCAGGGGGGGGCTACACCTTC.

The chain joins TRBV7-3 to TRBJ2-5, with 11 bases identical to TRBD2. The V gene end was trimmed by 5 bases and the J gene end by 2 bases; junction bases not matched to a gene: 4. This CDR3 comprises 15 residues. The germline CDR1 and CDR2 sequences are SGHTA and FQGTGA. The CDR3 region is CASSQLAGGQETQYF. The CDR3 DNA is TGTGCCAGCAGCCAATTAGCGGGGGGGCAAGAGACCCAGTACTTC.

This rearrangement joins TRBV29-1 to TRBJ2-7; TRBD1 matches 7 bases. With V trimmed by 1 base and J by 1 base, 7 bases remained unmatched. Germline CDR1 is SQVTM and CDR2 is ANQGSEA. This CDR3 is built from 15 residues. In DNA, the CDR3 is TGCAGCGTTGAAGGGACCTTCAGGGGGTCCTACGAGCAGTACTTC. This sequence encodes CSVEGTFRGSYEQYF.

The sample holds one count of this clone. This sequence joins TRBV10-1 and TRBJ1-1; D unresolved. The CDR3 has 15 amino acids. CDR1 WNHNN and CDR2 SYGVQD come from the germline V gene (reference sequence). V lost 2 bases, J lost 0 bases, and 10 bases lay in between. The chain's CDR3 is CASSELGGLNTEAFF. CDR3 DNA sequence: TGCGCCAGCAGTGAGCTGGGAGGACTGAACACTGAAGCTTTCTTT.

This clone is labeled medium-sized. The V and J genes are TRBV6-5 and TRBJ1-5; D perhaps matches TRBD1 (6 bases). The CDR3 has 14 residues. V was trimmed by 6 bases and J by 6 bases, leaving 15 bases between them. Per the germline V gene, CDR1 is MNHEY and CDR2 is SVGAGI. The CDR3 region has the DNA TGTGCCAGCAGCCTGACAGGACCGGCTCAGCCCCAGCATTTT. This codes for CASSLTGPAQPQHF.

This clone was counted once. Other DNA sequences in the same sample also yield this CDR3. V and J are TRBV9 and TRBJ1-3; D call uncertain. With 4 bases removed from V and 0 bases from J, the gap between germline ends came to 14 bases. The CDR3 is made up of 16 amino acids. The V gene's germline CDR1 is SGDLS and CDR2 YYNGEE. This CDR3 reads CASSILTGGSGNTIYF. The CDR3 DNA reads as TGTGCCAGCAGCATACTGACCGGAGGCTCTGGAAACACCATATATTTT.

V gene TRBV13 combines with J gene TRBJ1-5; D might be TRBD1 (5 bases). The V and J ends lost 4 bases and 5 bases respectively, with 12 bases between them. CDR1 and CDR2 (germline): PRHDT, FYEKMQ (reference sequence). CDR3 length equals 14 residues. CDR3 loop: CASSSRQTDQPQHF. The CDR3 DNA follows: TGTGCCAGCAGCTCCAGACAGACAGATCAGCCCCAGCATTTT.

The V call is TRBV7-2, the J call TRBJ2-7; 8 positions agree with TRBD1. The CDR3 has 15 amino acids. In germline, CDR1 is SGHTA, CDR2 FQGNSA. V lost 5 bases, J lost 3 bases, and 9 bases stayed unmatched. The CDR3 sequence is CASSNTDRGSYEQYF. The DNA for the CDR3 is TGTGCCAGCAGCAACACAGACAGGGGAAGCTACGAGCAGTACTTC. The variable domain in full, with the rest retrieved from reference TRBV7-2 and TRBJ2-7, is GAGVSQSPSNKVTEKGKDVELRCDPISGHTALYWYRQSLGQGLEFLIYFQGNSAPDKSGLPSDRFSAERTGGSVSTLTIQRTQQEDSAVYLCASSNTDRGSYEQYFGPGTRLTVT.